This TCR beta chain is drawn from a study of T cells in Graves' hyperthyroidism and ophthalmopathy. This clonotype appeared many times. Using RNA transcripts as the source, TCR beta CDR3 regions were amplified. First-round RT-PCR of the TCR CDR3 relied on the HTBI primer set. TCRdb independently ran MiXCR on the multiplex PCR reads; one entry per CDR3 protein. The sample has a few hundred thousand distinct CDR3 sequences, roughly 15% seen once. The CDR3 has 13 residues. Trimming took 2 bases from V and 2 from J, leaving 8 bases between them. CDR1 and CDR2 from the germline V gene are SGHRS and YFSETQ. The sequenced sample was blood. This TCR came from a woman between 45 and 60 years old with Graves' hyperthyroidism that later progressed to Graves' ophthalmopathy. The chain has TRBV5-1 and TRBJ2-7; D gene uncertain. DNA for the CDR3: TGCGCCAGCAGCTTCGTGGACGCCTACGAGCAGTACTTC. This encodes CASSFVDAYEQYF. Full variable domain (missing parts from reference TRBV5-1 and TRBJ2-7): KAGVTQTPRYLIKTRGQQVTLSCSPISGHRSVSWYQQTPGQGLQFLFEYFSETQRNKGNFPGRFSGRQFSNSRSEMNVSTLELGDSALYLCASSFVDAYEQYFGPGTRLTVT.